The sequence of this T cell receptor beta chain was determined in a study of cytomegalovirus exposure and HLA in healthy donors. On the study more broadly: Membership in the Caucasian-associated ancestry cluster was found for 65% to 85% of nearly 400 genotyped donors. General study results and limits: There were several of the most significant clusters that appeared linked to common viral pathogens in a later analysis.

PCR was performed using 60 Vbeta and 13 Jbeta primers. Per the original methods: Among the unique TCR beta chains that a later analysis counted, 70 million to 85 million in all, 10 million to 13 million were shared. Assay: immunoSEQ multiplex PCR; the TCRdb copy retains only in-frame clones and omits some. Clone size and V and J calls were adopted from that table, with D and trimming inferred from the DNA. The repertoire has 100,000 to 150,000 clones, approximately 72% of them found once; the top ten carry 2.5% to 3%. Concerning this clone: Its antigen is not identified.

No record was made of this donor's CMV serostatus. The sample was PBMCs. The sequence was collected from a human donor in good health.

CDR3 nucleotides: TGTGCCAGCATCCGAGCGGGAGGGCCTAGCGAGCAGTACTTC. Its protein is CASIRAGGPSEQYF. The chain carries TRBV7-9 and TRBJ2-7; 10 bases agree with TRBD2. The ends lost 7 bases at V and 6 bases at J; junction bases unmatched: 9. The CDR3 runs to 14 residues. CDR1 and CDR2 from the germline V gene are SEHNR and FQNEAQ (reference sequence).